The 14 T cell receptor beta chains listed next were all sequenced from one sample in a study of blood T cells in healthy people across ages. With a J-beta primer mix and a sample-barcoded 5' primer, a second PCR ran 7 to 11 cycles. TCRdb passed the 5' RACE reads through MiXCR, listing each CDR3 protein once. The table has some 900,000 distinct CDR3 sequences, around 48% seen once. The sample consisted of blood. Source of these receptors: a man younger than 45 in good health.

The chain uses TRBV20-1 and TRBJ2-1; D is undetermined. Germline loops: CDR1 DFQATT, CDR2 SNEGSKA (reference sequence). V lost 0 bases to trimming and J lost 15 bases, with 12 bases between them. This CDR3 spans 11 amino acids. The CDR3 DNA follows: TGCAGTGCTAGAGATCCGCCCGTAGCGTTCTTC. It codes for CSARDPPVAFF.

The CDR3 DNA sequence: TGTGCCACCAGTGGGGGGTCAGGACCCCAGTACTTC. It is translated as CATSGGSGPQYF. The rearrangement links TRBV24-1 to TRBJ2-5; D tentatively fits TRBD1 or TRBD2 (5 bases each). The CDR3 runs 12 residues. Germline assignment: CDR1 KGHDR and CDR2 SFDVKD. Trimming took off 5 bases at V and 9 bases at J, with 12 bases between the two ends.

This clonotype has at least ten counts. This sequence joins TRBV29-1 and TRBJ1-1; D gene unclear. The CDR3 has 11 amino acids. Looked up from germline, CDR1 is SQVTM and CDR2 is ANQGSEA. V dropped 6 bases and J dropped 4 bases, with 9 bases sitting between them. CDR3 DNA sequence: TGCAGCGTGTGGTCCGCCACTGAAGCTTTCTTT. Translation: CSVWSATEAFF.

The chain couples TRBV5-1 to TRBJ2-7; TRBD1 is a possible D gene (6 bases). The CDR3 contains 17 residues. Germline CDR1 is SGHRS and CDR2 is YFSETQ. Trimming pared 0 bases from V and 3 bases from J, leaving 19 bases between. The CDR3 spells CASSLEGDPGIHYEQYF. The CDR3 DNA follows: TGCGCCAGCAGCTTGGAGGGGGACCCAGGGATCCACTACGAGCAGTACTTC.

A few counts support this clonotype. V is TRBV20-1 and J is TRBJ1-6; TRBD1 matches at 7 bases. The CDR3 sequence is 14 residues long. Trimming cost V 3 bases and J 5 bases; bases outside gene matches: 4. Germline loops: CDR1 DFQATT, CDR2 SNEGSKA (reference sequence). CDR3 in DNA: TGCAGTGCTAGGGGACAGAAAGATAATTCACCCCTCCACTTT. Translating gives CSARGQKDNSPLHF.

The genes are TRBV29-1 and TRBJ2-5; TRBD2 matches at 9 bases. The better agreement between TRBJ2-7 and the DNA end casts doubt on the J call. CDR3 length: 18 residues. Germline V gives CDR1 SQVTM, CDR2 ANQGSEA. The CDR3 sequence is CSVVKFGLLRGGLGEQYF. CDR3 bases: TGCAGCGTTGTGAAATTTGGCCTCTTGCGGGGGGGTCTGGGCGAGCAGTACTTC.

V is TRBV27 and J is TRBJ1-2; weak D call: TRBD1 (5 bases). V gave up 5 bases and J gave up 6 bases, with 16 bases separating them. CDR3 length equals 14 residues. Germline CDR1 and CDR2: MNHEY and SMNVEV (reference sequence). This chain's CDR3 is CASSQGRFWDGYTF. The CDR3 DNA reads TGTGCCAGCAGTCAGGGACGTTTTTGGGATGGCTACACCTTC.

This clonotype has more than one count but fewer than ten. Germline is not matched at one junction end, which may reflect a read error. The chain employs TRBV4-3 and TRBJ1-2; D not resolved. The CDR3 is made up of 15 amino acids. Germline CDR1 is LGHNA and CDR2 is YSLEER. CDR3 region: CASGQIAEAGYGYTF. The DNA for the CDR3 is TGCGCCAGCGGCCAAATCGCGGAGGCGGGCTATGGCTACACCTTC.

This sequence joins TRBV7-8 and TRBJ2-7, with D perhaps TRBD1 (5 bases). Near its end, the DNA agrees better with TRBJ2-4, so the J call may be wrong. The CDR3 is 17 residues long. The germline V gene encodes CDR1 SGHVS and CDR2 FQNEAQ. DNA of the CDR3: TGTGCCAGCAGCTCAGCGCTACGCGACAGAGGCAAAAACATTCAGTACTTC. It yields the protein CASSSALRDRGKNIQYF.

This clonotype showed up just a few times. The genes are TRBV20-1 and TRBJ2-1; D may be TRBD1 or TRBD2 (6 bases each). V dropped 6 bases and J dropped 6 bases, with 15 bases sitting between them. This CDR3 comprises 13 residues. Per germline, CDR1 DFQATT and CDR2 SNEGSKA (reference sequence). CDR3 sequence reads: CSAGGWGVNEQFF. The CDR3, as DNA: TGCAGTGCAGGGGGGTGGGGGGTCAATGAGCAGTTCTTC.

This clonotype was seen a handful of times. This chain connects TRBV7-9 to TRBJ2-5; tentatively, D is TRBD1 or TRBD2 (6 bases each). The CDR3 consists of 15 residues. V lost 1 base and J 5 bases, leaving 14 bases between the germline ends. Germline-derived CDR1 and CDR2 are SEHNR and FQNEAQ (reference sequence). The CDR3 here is CASSLEIGGWETQYF. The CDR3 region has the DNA TGTGCCAGCAGCTTAGAGATCGGGGGCTGGGAGACCCAGTACTTC.

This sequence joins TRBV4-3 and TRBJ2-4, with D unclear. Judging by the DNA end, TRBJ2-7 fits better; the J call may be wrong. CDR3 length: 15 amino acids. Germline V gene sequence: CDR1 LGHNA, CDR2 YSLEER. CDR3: CASSQAALLGTEQYF. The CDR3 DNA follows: TGCGCCAGCAGCCAAGCGGCCCTTCTAGGCACCGAGCAGTACTTC.

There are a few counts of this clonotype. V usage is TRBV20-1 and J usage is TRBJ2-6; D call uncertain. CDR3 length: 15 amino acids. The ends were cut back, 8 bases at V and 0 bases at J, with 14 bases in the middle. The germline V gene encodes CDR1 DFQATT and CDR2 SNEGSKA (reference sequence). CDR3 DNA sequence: TGCAGTTCCTTCCCCGGCAGCTCTGGGGCCAACGTCCTGACTTTC. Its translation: CSSFPGSSGANVLTF.

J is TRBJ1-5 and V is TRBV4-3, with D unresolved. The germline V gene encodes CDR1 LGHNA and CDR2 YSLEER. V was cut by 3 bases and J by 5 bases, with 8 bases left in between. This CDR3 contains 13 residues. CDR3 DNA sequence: TGCGCCAGCAGCCAGCAGCTAGATCAGCCCCAGCATTTT. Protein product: CASSQQLDQPQHF.